One TCR beta chain is described in this entry. Its specificity is unknown. Time point: persistent/refractory GD, antithyroid drugs over 5 years with positive TRAb. There was RNA extracted from PBMCs, and the TCR library was made from it. This sample was included in a study of regulatory T cells in long-lasting Graves disease. To make TCR beta libraries, researchers used iRepertoire HTBI primers and Arm-PCR of CDR3 regions. TCRdb ran MiXCR on the multiplex PCR reads and lists one entry per CDR3 protein. The table lists 300,000 to 500,000 distinct CDR3 sequences, less than 25% of them singletons. Broader study findings: Reduced TCR diversity was observed in persistent Graves' patients versus newly diagnosed patients.

This receptor was identified in a female donor with Graves disease. This sample comprised peripheral blood mononuclear cells (PBMCs), obtained when the disease was refractory, from a patient treated with antithyroid drugs.

This CDR3 reads CASSYLAGGPGNEQFF. CDR3 nucleotide sequence: TGTGCCAGCAGTTACCTTGCGGGAGGGCCGGGGAATGAGCAGTTCTTC. V is TRBV6-5 and J is TRBJ2-1; 9 positions match TRBD2. The CDR3 spans 16 residues. Trimming removed 2 bases from V and 7 bases from J; junction bases left unmatched: 9. Germline V CDR1 and CDR2: MNHEY, SVGAGI.